This entry describes one T cell receptor beta chain. Its matching antigen is unknown. The record originates from a study of shared clonotypes between healthy human individuals. Naive CD8 cells, CD45RO-negative and positively selected for CCR7, excluded terminally differentiated effector memory CD45RA+ cells. Donors included only healthy HIV-negative adults lacking recent acute infections or vaccinations. Whole-study results and caveats: Generation probabilities of non-shared clonotypes were lower (relative to those shared by all four donors). A handful of donors showed sharing of around 5% of naive CD4 clonotypes. Collection of samples was limited to blood; tissue repertoires likely differ.

V shed 8 bases and J shed 2 bases, with 13 bases lying between them. The CDR3 loop spans 13 amino acids. Germline V gives CDR1 MNHEY, CDR2 SVGAGI. Repertoires were generated with immunoSEQ multiplex PCR, while TCRdb's copy carries only in-frame clones and drops some. This table holds roughly 2.1 million clones, 85% to 95% found once. This receptor was taken from a man aged 18 to 29 in good health. Some clones in this sample may be carry-over from other donors' samples. The chain has TRBV6-5 and TRBJ2-7, with D hard to call. Material: naive CD8+ T cells from PBMCs. In DNA form, the CDR3 reads TGTGCCAGCGCCCCTGGCGGAACCTACGAGCAGTACTTC. Translation gives CASAPGGTYEQYF.